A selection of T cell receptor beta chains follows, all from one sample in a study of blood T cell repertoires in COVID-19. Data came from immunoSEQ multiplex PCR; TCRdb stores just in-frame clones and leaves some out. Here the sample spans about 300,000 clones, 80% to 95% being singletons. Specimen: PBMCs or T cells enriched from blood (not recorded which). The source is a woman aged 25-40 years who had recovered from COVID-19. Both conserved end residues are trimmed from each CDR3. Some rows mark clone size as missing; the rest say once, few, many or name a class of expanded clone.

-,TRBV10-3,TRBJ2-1,AIRAGKGLAGQTSNEQF
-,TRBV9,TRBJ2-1,ASSVAASSGVEQF
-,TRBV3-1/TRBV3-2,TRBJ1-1,ASTSSWAGITEAF
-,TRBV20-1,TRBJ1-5,SAPGARTQH
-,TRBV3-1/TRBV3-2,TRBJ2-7,ASSRIPEESYEQY
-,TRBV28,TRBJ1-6,ASSLRGKNNSPLH
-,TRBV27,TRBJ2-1,ASSPGTIKQF
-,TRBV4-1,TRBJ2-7,ASSQASGTRIYEQY
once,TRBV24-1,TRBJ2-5,ATSDSPAGQETQY
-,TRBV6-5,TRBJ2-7,ASRGGTSGYEQY
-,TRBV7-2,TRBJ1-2,ASSPPGQGADGYT
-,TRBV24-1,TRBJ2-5,ATSDEQGAETQY
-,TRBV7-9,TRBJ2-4,ASSTGDSHKNIQY
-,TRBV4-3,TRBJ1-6,ASSQDAPEVGGYIWNRALH
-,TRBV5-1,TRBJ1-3,ASSLLPGAGNTIY